A selection of T cell receptor beta chains follows, all from one sample in a study of blood T cell repertoires in COVID-19. The protocol was immunoSEQ multiplex PCR, while the TCRdb copy is restricted to in-frame clones and leaves out a portion. The data contain about 220,000 clones, 82% of them singletons. The sample consisted of PBMCs or T cells enriched from blood (not recorded which). The origin of the receptors is a woman aged 60-70 years who had recovered from COVID-19. Each CDR3 is given with its conserved first and last residue. D genes are given only for firm matches. Size is stated for part of the rows, as once, few or many counts, or as a class when the clone is expanded.

D gene,clone size,J gene,V gene,CDR3 DNA,CDR3 protein
TRBD1,NA,TRBJ1-5,TRBV12-5,TGTGCTAGTGGTTTGGTATGGGACAGGGGGCCCAACTCGGTGAATCAGCCCCAGCATTTT,CASGLVWDRGPNSVNQPQHF
NA,NA,TRBJ1-6,TRBV19,TGTGCCAGTAGAACACAGGGAGTTGGTTCACCCCTCCACTTT,CASRTQGVGSPLHF
TRBD1,NA,TRBJ2-7,TRBV3-1/TRBV3-2,TGTGCCAGCAGCTCAGGACGGACAGGGACCTACGAGCAGTACTTC,CASSSGRTGTYEQYF
TRBD1,NA,TRBJ1-5,TRBV19,TGTGCCAGTAGTATAGGCCAGGGGGCGACTCAGCCCCAGCATTTT,CASSIGQGATQPQHF
TRBD2,NA,TRBJ2-7,TRBV5-5,TGTGCCAGCACCCCTGGGGGGACTACCTCCTACGAGCAGTACTTC,CASTPGGTTSYEQYF
NA,NA,TRBJ2-1,TRBV10-3,TGTGCCTCCCGAGGGGGTAGCGGGCACAACAATGAGCAGTTCTTC,CASRGGSGHNNEQFF
NA,few,TRBJ1-5,TRBV2,TGTGCCAGCACGTCGAGAGGACAAAAGGGTTCAGGGAATCAGCCCCAGCATTTT,CASTSRGQKGSGNQPQHF
TRBD1,NA,TRBJ2-1,TRBV10-1,TGCGCCAGCAGTGAAGGGGGACAGGAGGAGAAGCAGTTCTTC,CASSEGGQEEKQFF
TRBD2,NA,TRBJ2-1,TRBV10-3,TGTGCCATCAGTGAGTCTGGACTAGCGGGAGGAGGTGAGCAGTTCTTC,CAISESGLAGGGEQFF
TRBD2,NA,TRBJ2-3,TRBV7-8,TGTGCCAGCAGCTTAGTGGCTAGCGGGGGTTTAGATACGCAGTATTTT,CASSLVASGGLDTQYF
NA,NA,TRBJ2-4,TRBV28,TGTGCCAGCAACGAGTTAGCCAAAAACATTCAGTACTTC,CASNELAKNIQYF
TRBD2,NA,TRBJ2-7,TRBV19,TGTGCCAGTAGTACTCTAGCGGGACCCCCGGTAGAGCAGTACTTC,CASSTLAGPPVEQYF
TRBD1,NA,TRBJ1-4,TRBV5-5,TGTGCCAGCAGCCGATCAAGGGACAGGGGGGATGAAAAACTGTTTTTT,CASSRSRDRGDEKLFF
TRBD2,NA,TRBJ2-1,TRBV7-9,TGTGCCAGCAGCTTCCAGCCAGGGCGGGGGGTAGACAATGAGCAGTTCTTC,CASSFQPGRGVDNEQFF
TRBD2,NA,TRBJ2-3,TRBV9,TGTGCCAGCAGCGTAGCTGGCGGGAGAGGGGCAGATACGCAGTATTTT,CASSVAGGRGADTQYF
NA,NA,TRBJ2-1,TRBV2,TGTGCCAGCAGTCTGGACTTCAGCCATGAGCAGTTCTTC,CASSLDFSHEQFF
TRBD2,NA,TRBJ2-1,TRBV29-1,TGCAGCGTCCTTACTAGCGGGACACGCTATGAGCAGTTCTTC,CSVLTSGTRYEQFF
TRBD2,NA,TRBJ2-1,TRBV19,TGTGCCAGTAGCGCCAGGCTAGCGGGGCACAATGAGCAGTTCTTC,CASSARLAGHNEQFF
TRBD2,NA,TRBJ2-5,TRBV7-8,TGTGCCAGTAGACCGGTGACTAGCGAGGAGACCCAGTACTTC,CASRPVTSEETQYF
TRBD1,NA,TRBJ1-2,TRBV14,TGTGCCAGCAGCCAGGGACAGGGATATGGCTACACCTTC,CASSQGQGYGYTF
NA,NA,TRBJ2-4,TRBV18,TGTGCCAGCTCACCTGATCATAGGGGAAGCAAAAACATTCAGTACTTC,CASSPDHRGSKNIQYF
TRBD2,NA,TRBJ2-5,TRBV7-6,TGTGCCAGCAGCATTGCTAGCGGGCGCCCCCAAGAGACCCAGTACTTC,CASSIASGRPQETQYF
TRBD2,NA,TRBJ2-5,TRBV10-2,TGCGCCAGCAGCCAGCGGGGATCAGAGACCCAGTACTTC,CASSQRGSETQYF
NA,NA,TRBJ1-1,TRBV9,TGTGCCAGCAGCGTCTCCGGGGGGCTTGGAACTGAAGCTTTCTTT,CASSVSGGLGTEAFF
TRBD2,NA,TRBJ2-1,TRBV2,TGTGCCAGCAGCCGAGCGGGGGGGCAGAATGAGCAGTTCTTC,CASSRAGGQNEQFF
TRBD2,NA,TRBJ2-1,TRBV24-1,TGTGCCACCAGGGGGGAGGGTTTAAATGAGCAGTTCTTC,CATRGEGLNEQFF
NA,NA,TRBJ1-1,TRBV13,TGTGCCAGCAGCCAACATACTGGGGCGAACACTGAAGCTTTCTTT,CASSQHTGANTEAFF
NA,few,TRBJ1-4,TRBV6-5,TGTGCCAGCACGGGGGGGCAGGGGAAGGAAAAACTGTTTTTT,CASTGGQGKEKLFF
TRBD1,NA,TRBJ1-2,TRBV11-2,TGTGCCAGCAGCTCTCGCGGACAGGGGGCCGGCTATGGCTACACCTTC,CASSSRGQGAGYGYTF
NA,NA,TRBJ1-5,TRBV15,TGTGCCACCAGCAGAGATCCGTCAGGGGCTGAGCCCCAGCATTTT,CATSRDPSGAEPQHF
NA,NA,TRBJ2-6,TRBV29-1,TGCAGCGTTGGGGAGGGGGCTGGGGCCAACGTCCTGACTTTC,CSVGEGAGANVLTF
TRBD2,NA,TRBJ2-7,TRBV7-2,TGTGCCAGCAGCTTATTTCTTTTGGGTCTAGCGGGAGTTGAATACGAGCAGTACTTC,CASSLFLLGLAGVEYEQYF
TRBD1,NA,TRBJ2-1,TRBV6-1,TGTGCCAGCAGTGTTCCGGGACAGGGGGCCCCCTTTTACAATGAGCAGTTCTTC,CASSVPGQGAPFYNEQFF
TRBD1,NA,TRBJ2-3,TRBV6-5,TGTGCCAGCAGTAGGGACAGGGCCTTCACAGATACGCAGTATTTT,CASSRDRAFTDTQYF
TRBD1,once,TRBJ1-5,TRBV27,TGTGCCAGCAGTAGGGGGCGGGGGGATCAGCCCCAGCATTTT,CASSRGRGDQPQHF
NA,NA,TRBJ2-3,TRBV5-6,TGTGCCAGCAGCTCTTTGTGGGAAGGAGGAGATACGCAGTATTTT,CASSSLWEGGDTQYF
TRBD1,many,TRBJ2-1,TRBV5-4,TGTGCCAGCAGCGATCCGACAGGGGTAAATTACAATGAGCAGTTCTTC,CASSDPTGVNYNEQFF
NA,NA,TRBJ2-1,TRBV14,TGTGCCAGCAGCCAAGGTGCGGGGTCCTACAATGAGCAGTTCTTC,CASSQGAGSYNEQFF
TRBD1,NA,TRBJ2-7,TRBV29-1,TGCAGCGTGGAGGACAGGGACGAGCAGTACTTC,CSVEDRDEQYF
NA,NA,TRBJ1-3,TRBV18,TGTGCCAGCTCAGTGGGAGCTGGAAACACCATATATTTT,CASSVGAGNTIYF
NA,NA,TRBJ2-1,TRBV5-8,TGTGCCAGCAGCCCACCTGGGGCAGCGAAGTTTGAGCAGTTCTTC,CASSPPGAAKFEQFF
NA,NA,TRBJ1-3,TRBV2,TGTGCCAGCACCAGGGACACCATATATTTT,CASTRDTIYF
NA,NA,TRBJ1-4,TRBV6-5,TGTGCCAGCATGGAGGGGTGGACTAATGAAAAACTGTTTTTT,CASMEGWTNEKLFF
TRBD1,NA,TRBJ1-5,TRBV28,TGTGCCAGCAGTGCCTCGACAGGGTATAGCAATCAGCCCCAGCATTTT,CASSASTGYSNQPQHF
NA,NA,TRBJ2-2,TRBV14,TGTGCCAGCAGCCGAGACAGAGGGGGATTGGGGGAGCTGTTTTTT,CASSRDRGGLGELFF
NA,NA,TRBJ1-6,TRBV19,TGTGCCAGTATTGGACAGCCGAGCTCCTATAATTCACCCCTCCACTTT,CASIGQPSSYNSPLHF
TRBD1,NA,TRBJ2-3,TRBV19,TGTGCCAGTAGCCCAGGGGGCGGCACAGATACGCAGTATTTT,CASSPGGGTDTQYF
NA,NA,TRBJ1-2,TRBV7-2,TGTGCCAGCAGCCTGCACCTGTCAGGGGCTAATAACTATGGCTACACCTTC,CASSLHLSGANNYGYTF
NA,NA,TRBJ1-1,TRBV4-3,TGCGCCAGCAGCCCACACGAATCGAACACTGAAGCTTTCTTT,CASSPHESNTEAFF
TRBD1,few,TRBJ1-2,TRBV19,TGTGCCACCATAGGACAGGGGAATGGCTACACCTTC,CATIGQGNGYTF
TRBD1,NA,TRBJ2-3,TRBV10-3,TGTGCCATCAGCCCCGGGACAGCTAGCACAGATACGCAGTATTTT,CAISPGTASTDTQYF
TRBD1,NA,TRBJ2-7,TRBV29-1,TGCAGCGCCTCCGGGACAGGGTCGAGCTCCTACGAGCAGTACTTC,CSASGTGSSSYEQYF
TRBD1,NA,TRBJ2-2,TRBV2,TGTGCCAGCAAGGGACAGGGGGCCTCCGGGGAGCTGTTTTTT,CASKGQGASGELFF
TRBD1,few,TRBJ2-7,TRBV27,TGTGCCAGCAGTTCCCTCGACAGGGGGCTTAGGGAGGAGCAGTACTTC,CASSSLDRGLREEQYF
NA,few,TRBJ1-1,TRBV27,TGTGCCAGCAGTTTGCATCGGCGGCCCCAGGGAGAAGCTTTCTTT,CASSLHRRPQGEAFF
NA,few,TRBJ1-5,TRBV6-2/TRBV6-3,TGTGCCAGCAGTGGAGGGTATAATCAGCCCCAGCATTTT,CASSGGYNQPQHF
NA,NA,TRBJ2-2,TRBV7-2,TGTGCCAGCAAGGGAGGGGGAGGAACCGGGGAGCTGTTTTTT,CASKGGGGTGELFF